The 5 T cell receptor beta chains given below trace back to one sample, sequenced in a study of prognosis after radiotherapy for stage I lung cancer. From genomic DNA, two-round multiplex PCR was used to amplify TCR beta CDR3. Primers specific to each TRBV and TRBJ gene were used in first-round PCR. MiXCR was run by TCRdb on the multiplex PCR reads, yielding one entry per CDR3 protein. In the table there are about 26,000 distinct CDR3 sequences, about 41% of which are singletons. The sample in question was PBMCs, obtained before or after stereotactic body radiation therapy (not recorded which). The origin of the receptors is a donor over 45 with non-small cell lung cancer.

V and J are TRBV27 and TRBJ2-1; possibly TRBD1 or TRBD2 for D (5 bases each). Per the germline V gene, CDR1 is MNHEY and CDR2 is SMNVEV (reference sequence). This CDR3 spans 17 amino acids. V was trimmed by 3 bases and J by 12 bases, leaving 27 bases between them. The CDR3 nucleotides read TGTGCCAGCAGTTTGCGGGCGGGCGTGACAGCCCATGGAAGGCAGTTCTTC. The encoded protein is CASSLRAGVTAHGRQFF.

This clonotype was seen ten or more times. The chain recombines TRBV28 with TRBJ1-2; 7 bases line up with TRBD1. The V and J ends lost 5 bases and 0 bases, in that order; junction bases with no gene match: 3. CDR3 length: 14 residues. Germline V gives CDR1 MDHEN, CDR2 SYDVKM. Here the CDR3 DNA reads TGTGCCAGCAGTCCCGGGACAGCTAACTATGGCTACACCTTC. Its translation: CASSPGTANYGYTF.

The rearrangement uses TRBV6-1 and TRBJ1-1; D ambiguous. The CDR3 has 13 amino acids. Germline V gene lookup returns CDR1 MNHNS and CDR2 SASEGT. V was clipped by 8 bases and J by 0 bases, with 10 bases between them. CDR3 region: CASGRIMNTEAFF. DNA for the CDR3: TGTGCCAGCGGCCGAATCATGAACACTGAAGCTTTCTTT.

This clonotype showed up many times. The V and J genes are TRBV7-8 and TRBJ2-7; 9 positions match TRBD1. This CDR3 has 17 amino acids. After removal of 4 bases from V and 6 bases from J, the junction contained 16 bases not matched to a gene. Per germline, CDR1 SGHVS and CDR2 FQNEAQ. The CDR3 protein is CASSSTGTGYFFGEQYF. CDR3 nucleotide sequence: TGTGCCAGCAGCTCTACCGGGACAGGGTATTTTTTCGGCGAGCAGTACTTC.

The DNA of the CDR3 is TGCAGTTCCAGCGGGATCTCCTACGAGCAGTACTTC. It translates to CSSSGISYEQYF. V is TRBV20-1 and J is TRBJ2-7; TRBD2 agrees at 7 bases. With 8 bases clipped from V and 0 bases from J, the junction kept 4 bases outside the gene matches. The CDR3 has 12 residues. Germline-derived CDR1 and CDR2 are DFQATT and SNEGSKA (reference sequence).